Presented here are 23 T cell receptor beta chains from one specimen sequenced in a study of regulatory T cells in long-lasting Graves disease. Time point denoted: persistent/refractory GD, antithyroid drugs over 5 years with positive TRAb. Preparation of the TCR library used RNA extracted from PBMCs. The TCR beta library used iRepertoire HTBI primers with Arm-PCR amplification of CDR3. TCRdb reprocessed the multiplex PCR reads with MiXCR, giving one entry per CDR3 protein. The sample shows about 430,000 distinct CDR3 sequences, roughly a fifth of them seen only once. Specimen: peripheral blood mononuclear cells (PBMCs), collected when the disease was refractory, from a patient treated with antithyroid drugs. The receptors originated from a female donor with Graves disease.

This clonotype was found once. The chain recombines TRBV12-3 or TRBV12-4 with TRBJ1-6; 7 bases agree with TRBD1. CDR3 length: 14 amino acids. V shed 7 bases, J shed 8 bases, and the junction held 8 bases outside the gene matches. CDR3 residues: CASTPDRVDSPLHF. For the CDR3, the DNA is TGTGCCAGCACCCCTGACAGGGTCGATTCACCCCTCCACTTT.

This clonotype was counted ten times or more. The chain recombines TRBV15 with TRBJ2-6; D gene ambiguous. Germline V gene data show CDR1 as LNHNV and CDR2 as YYDKDF (reference sequence). This CDR3 is built from 13 residues. Trimming shortened V by 5 bases and J by 9 bases, and 11 bases separated the two germline ends. The chain's CDR3 is CATSDGPINVLTF. CDR3 DNA: TGTGCCACCAGCGATGGCCCGATCAACGTCCTGACTTTC.

The V and J genes are TRBV5-1 and TRBJ2-1; the match to TRBD2 covers 12 bases. The CDR3 consists of 21 residues. After removal of 0 bases from V and 0 bases from J, the junction contained 13 bases not matched to a gene. Germline V lookup: CDR1 SGHRS, CDR2 YFSETQ. CDR3 in DNA: TGCGCCAGCAGCTTGGCCAGGACTAGCGGGAAGTATTTTAGCTCCTACAATGAGCAGTTCTTC. As protein: CASSLARTSGKYFSSYNEQFF.

This clonotype appeared many times. The chain couples TRBV20-1 to TRBJ2-7, with 7 bases matching TRBD2. The CDR3 sequence is 14 residues long. Losses at the gene ends were 1 base for V and 2 bases for J; bases not matched to a gene: 5. Germline V lookup: CDR1 DFQATT, CDR2 SNEGSKA (reference sequence). The CDR3 bases are TGCAGTGCTAGAGCCCCAGCGGGGCCCTACGAGCAGTACTTC. Translated, it gives CSARAPAGPYEQYF.

This clonotype was seen repeatedly, ten times or more. The J gene is TRBJ1-1, the V gene TRBV28; the D is unclear. This CDR3 spans 14 amino acids. CDR1 MDHEN and CDR2 SYDVKM come from the germline V gene. The ends were cut back, 5 bases at V and 0 bases at J, with 10 bases in the middle. CDR3 bases: TGTGCCAGCAGTACAACAGTCCTGAACACTGAAGCTTTCTTT. Translating it yields CASSTTVLNTEAFF.

This clonotype was observed at least ten times. J is TRBJ2-4 and V is TRBV28, with D unresolved. The germline gives CDR1 MDHEN, CDR2 SYDVKM. V gave up 1 base and J gave up 5 bases, with 6 bases separating them. The CDR3 length is 13 residues. For the CDR3, the DNA is TGTGCCAGCAGTTTATTACGGGAAAACATTCAGTACTTC. Translating gives CASSLLRENIQYF.

This clonotype was observed a few times. V gene TRBV15 combines with J gene TRBJ2-7; D tentatively reads TRBD1 or TRBD2 (6 bases each). The CDR3 loop spans 14 amino acids. V was clipped by 0 bases and J by 7 bases, with 13 bases between them. Germline assignment: CDR1 LNHNV and CDR2 YYDKDF (reference sequence). The CDR3 region has the DNA TGTGCCACCAGCAGAGATACGGGGGCATGGGAGCAGTACTTC. Its translation: CATSRDTGAWEQYF.

Ten or more counts support this clonotype. The chain uses TRBV27 and TRBJ1-5, with D hard to call. This CDR3 comprises 16 residues. Germline assignment: CDR1 MNHEY and CDR2 SMNVEV (reference sequence). V was pared by 5 bases and J by 1 base, with 15 bases between. CDR3 nucleotide sequence: TGTGCCAGCAGTCCTCTGGGCGGGCAGAGCAATCAGCCCCAGCATTTT. Residues: CASSPLGGQSNQPQHF.

This clonotype was detected many times. The rearrangement uses TRBV3-1 and TRBJ1-2, with 7 bases fitting TRBD1. The V gene's germline CDR1 is LGHDT and CDR2 YNNKEL (reference sequence). This CDR3 contains 14 residues. J gave up 6 bases and V 4 bases, and 8 bases lay outside the gene matches. CDR3 nucleotides: TGTGCCAGCAGCCGGACCGACAGGGACCATGGCTACACCTTC. It encodes CASSRTDRDHGYTF.

This sequence joins TRBV27 and TRBJ2-3; D call uncertain. This CDR3 is built from 12 residues. V gave up 8 bases and J gave up 9 bases, with 15 bases separating them. Germline CDR1 reads MNHEY; CDR2 reads SMNVEV (reference sequence). This chain's CDR3 is CASGDTGETQYF. In DNA, the CDR3 is TGTGCCAGCGGGGATACTGGGGAAACGCAGTATTTT.

V and J are TRBV4-1 and TRBJ2-7; TRBD1 matches at 7 bases. Germline lookup yields CDR1 MGHRA and CDR2 YSYEKL. V lost 3 bases, J lost 3 bases, and 8 bases stayed unmatched. The CDR3 loop spans 15 amino acids. The CDR3 region has the DNA TGCGCCAGCAGCCAGGGGACAGTAGGAATCTACGAGCAGTACTTC. Translation gives CASSQGTVGIYEQYF.

Ten or more counts support this clonotype. This sequence joins TRBV6-1 and TRBJ2-4, with D tentatively TRBD2 (5 bases). The V end lost 6 bases, the J end lost 0 bases, and 15 bases lay between the germline ends. The CDR3 consists of 16 residues. Germline V lookup: CDR1 MNHNS, CDR2 SASEGT. CDR3 sequence reads: CASRERHAGAKNIQYF. CDR3 nucleotide sequence: TGTGCCAGCAGGGAAAGACACGCGGGAGCCAAAAACATTCAGTACTTC.

As for this clonotype: A much larger clonotype is one base distant, so this may be a read error. The CDR3 is CSDRDPLTGEQYF. CDR3 sequence (DNA): TGCAGTGATAGAGACCCCCTCACGGGCGAGCAGTACTTC. The rearrangement uses TRBV20-1 and TRBJ2-5; D remains unclear. The tail of the sequence fits TRBJ2-7 better, so the J call may be wrong. The CDR3 covers 13 residues. Germline V gives CDR1 DFQATT, CDR2 SNEGSKA (reference sequence).

This clonotype came up many times. The rearrangement links TRBV5-1 to TRBJ2-7, with TRBD2 as a possible D gene (6 bases). The germline V gene has CDR1 SGHRS and CDR2 YFSETQ. CDR3 length equals 13 residues. Trimming pared 1 base from V and 3 bases from J, leaving 8 bases between. CDR3 sequence: CASSLRGNYEQYF. CDR3 bases: TGCGCCAGCAGCTTGCGGGGGAACTACGAGCAGTACTTC.

A few counts support this clonotype. A junction end diverges from the germline sequence, so it may reflect a read error. V is TRBV10-2 and J is TRBJ2-5, with 14 bases lining up with TRBD2. Germline assignment: CDR1 WSHSY and CDR2 SAAADI. The CDR3 sequence is 15 residues long. CDR3 DNA sequence: TGTGCCAGCAGTCAGGGACTAGCGGGAGAAGAGACCCAGTACTTC. It codes for CASSQGLAGEETQYF.

This clonotype appeared a few times. The V call is TRBV20-1, the J call TRBJ2-3; 7 nucleotides align to TRBD1. CDR1 DFQATT and CDR2 SNEGSKA come from the germline V gene (reference sequence). The CDR3 is 13 amino acids. The ends lost 5 bases at V and 2 bases at J; junction bases unmatched: 4. The CDR3 coding sequence is TGCAGTGCTCCGACAGGGAACACAGATACGCAGTATTTT. Amino acid sequence: CSAPTGNTDTQYF.

This clonotype came up a few times. This chain connects TRBV10-3 to TRBJ2-3; 8 positions agree with TRBD2. This CDR3 contains 18 residues. V lost 4 bases, J lost 0 bases, and 12 bases stayed unmatched. Per the germline V gene, CDR1 is ENHRY and CDR2 is SYGVKD. This CDR3 is CAISAPPFSGISTDTQYF. The CDR3 DNA reads as TGTGCCATCAGTGCCCCCCCGTTTAGCGGGATAAGCACAGATACGCAGTATTTT.

This clonotype has more than one count but fewer than ten. Here the CDR3 reads CSATTRQERRGEQYF. The DNA for the CDR3 is TGCAGTGCTACGACTCGACAGGAACGCCGGGGCGAGCAGTACTTC. The gene calls are TRBV20-1 and TRBJ2-7, with D possibly being TRBD1 (6 bases). Trimming pared 4 bases from V and 6 bases from J, leaving 22 bases between. Germline-derived CDR1 and CDR2 are DFQATT and SNEGSKA (reference sequence). The CDR3 consists of 15 residues.

Only a few counts were recorded for this clonotype. The rearrangement links TRBV2 to TRBJ2-1, with 12 bases aligning to TRBD2. The CDR3 spans 17 residues. Germline V lookup: CDR1 SNHLY, CDR2 FYNNEI. V shed 1 base, J shed 9 bases, and the junction held 10 bases outside the gene matches. Here the CDR3 DNA reads TGTGCCAGCAGTGAAGAAGGGTTACTAGCGGGAGGAAGTGAGCAGTTCTTC. Encoded protein: CASSEEGLLAGGSEQFF.

This clonotype occurred many times. The CDR3 loop is CASSLPKGQVSYEQYF. The CDR3 DNA reads TGTGCCAGCAGTCTCCCAAAGGGACAGGTATCCTACGAGCAGTACTTC. This rearrangement joins TRBV28 to TRBJ2-7; 8 nucleotides align to TRBD1. This CDR3 is built from 16 residues. The V gene end was trimmed by 5 bases and the J gene end by 1 base; junction bases not matched to a gene: 10. Germline V gene data show CDR1 as MDHEN and CDR2 as SYDVKM.

This clonotype turned up a few times. The chain employs TRBV9 and TRBJ2-7; possible D gene TRBD1, 5 bases. The V and J ends lost 3 bases and 2 bases respectively, with 12 bases between them. CDR1 is SGDLS and CDR2 is YYNGEE in the germline V gene. The CDR3 is made up of 14 amino acids. CDR3 sequence reads: CASSEDTRPYEQYF. The CDR3 DNA reads as TGTGCCAGCAGCGAGGACACGCGCCCCTACGAGCAGTACTTC. The whole variable domain, remainder taken from reference TRBV9 and TRBJ2-7, is DSGVTQTPKHLITATGQRVTLRCSPRSGDLSVYWYQQSLDQGLQFLIQYYNGEERAKGNILERFSAQQFPDLHSELNLSSLELGDSALYFCASSEDTRPYEQYFGPGTRLTVT.

In regard to this clonotype: A much larger clonotype is one base distant, so this may be a read error. This chain uses TRBV27 with TRBJ2-5, with D possibly TRBD2 on 6 matching bases. V lost 5 bases and J 2 bases, leaving 15 bases between the germline ends. From germline, CDR1 is MNHEY and CDR2 SMNVEV (reference sequence). The length of the CDR3 is 15 residues. The DNA for the CDR3 is TGTGCCAGCAGTGAGACGACTAGTCCTCAAGAGACCCAGTACTTC. Translation: CASSETTSPQETQYF.

In its sample, this clonotype was seen many times. The chain has TRBV27 and TRBJ2-5, with 8 bases aligning to TRBD1. The CDR3 spans 14 residues. Looked up from germline, CDR1 is MNHEY and CDR2 is SMNVEV (reference sequence). Trimming cost V 5 bases and J 4 bases; bases outside gene matches: 6. The CDR3 region is CASSPGQGPETQYF. The CDR3, as DNA: TGTGCCAGCAGTCCAGGACAGGGTCCAGAGACCCAGTACTTC.